The next 13 T cell receptor beta chains were all read from a single sample in a study of cytomegalovirus exposure and HLA in healthy donors (dated by TCRdb to 2016 to 2017). Libraries were constructed by the immunoSEQ multiplex PCR assay. The multiplex PCR relied on a mix of 60 forward primers for TCR Vbeta segments and 13 reverse primers for TCR Jbeta segments. Imported from immuneACCESS, the table was reduced by TCRdb to in-frame sequences with V and J called. These copies leave out some clones; in studies compared against another copy, an unresolved V gene accounts for under half, and the cause of the remainder is not known. The sample table holds about 86,000 clones, of which around three quarters were seen once. The ten most abundant clones make up about 8% of the sample. Source material: PBMCs. The receptor source for this set is a man in his 60s in good health and CMV-seronegative.

The chain recombines TRBV29-1 with TRBJ2-3; TRBD2 aligns across 9 bases. V shed 6 bases, J shed 8 bases, and the junction held 12 bases outside the gene matches. This CDR3 spans 14 amino acids. Per germline, CDR1 SQVTM and CDR2 ANQGSEA. The DNA for the CDR3 is TGCAGCGTCGCTATGGGGCTAGCGGGGAGTACGCAGTATTTT. It specifies CSVAMGLAGSTQYF.

This clone turned up a few times. This chain uses TRBV7-9 with TRBJ1-2, with no clear D. CDR1 is SEHNR, CDR2 FQNEAQ, per germline (reference sequence). Trimming took off 6 bases at V and 2 bases at J, with 16 bases between the two ends. The CDR3 is made up of 15 amino acids. CDR3: CASSNAAGQNYGYTF. In DNA, the CDR3 is TGTGCCAGCAGTAACGCCGCTGGGCAGAACTATGGCTACACCTTC.

The chain links TRBV11-2 to TRBJ2-5; 8 bases line up with TRBD1. CDR3 length: 13 amino acids. Germline CDR1 is SGHAT and CDR2 is FQNNGV. The ends lost 5 bases at V and 5 bases at J; junction bases unmatched: 4. The CDR3 is CASSRQGLETQYF. The CDR3 DNA follows: TGTGCCAGCAGCCGACAGGGGTTGGAGACCCAGTACTTC.

This chain joins TRBV19 and TRBJ1-5; the D gene is possibly TRBD1 (6 bases). The CDR3 has 15 residues. Germline values: CDR1 LNHDA, CDR2 SQIVND (reference sequence). V was cut by 7 bases and J by 1 base, with 14 bases left in between. As DNA, the CDR3 is TGTGCCAGTAAGAAGGAGGGGGGGAGCAATCAGCCCCAGCATTTT. Amino acid sequence: CASKKEGGSNQPQHF.

The CDR3 region is CAAGRTDRDTIYF. The CDR3 DNA reads as TGTGCCGCCGGCAGGACTGACCGCGACACCATATATTTT. The rearrangement links TRBV5-4 to TRBJ1-3; D gene ambiguous. Germline CDR1 SGHNT, CDR2 YYREEE (reference sequence). Trimming took 10 bases from V and 8 from J, leaving 19 bases between them. The CDR3 loop spans 13 amino acids.

The chain has TRBV10-2 and TRBJ2-1; the match to TRBD1 covers 10 bases. With V trimmed by 10 bases and J by 6 bases, 9 bases remained unmatched. The CDR3 extends over 14 amino acids. Germline V gives CDR1 WSHSY, CDR2 SAAADI. The CDR3 loop is CATMTGGQRNEQFF. The CDR3 DNA is TGCGCCACCATGACAGGGGGCCAGCGCAATGAGCAGTTCTTC.

The chain couples TRBV19 to TRBJ1-2; a weak D match, TRBD1 (6 bases). The CDR3 loop spans 16 amino acids. The V end was cut by 3 bases, the J end by 1 base, with 15 bases between. Germline V gives CDR1 LNHDA, CDR2 SQIVND (reference sequence). CDR3 amino acids: CASSMDSQPLNYGYTF. The CDR3 DNA sequence: TGTGCCAGTAGTATGGACAGCCAGCCCCTTAACTATGGCTACACCTTC.

The chain is built from TRBV6-5 and TRBJ1-5; perhaps TRBD1 as D (6 bases). Per germline, CDR1 MNHEY and CDR2 SVGAGI. The CDR3 runs 16 residues. Between the trimmed V and J ends, which lost 0 bases and 2 bases, there was a span of 11 bases. Here the CDR3 reads CASSYSGAEGNQPQHF. Here the CDR3 DNA reads TGTGCCAGCAGTTACTCGGGGGCGGAGGGCAATCAGCCCCAGCATTTT.

V is TRBV7-9 and J is TRBJ2-5; perhaps TRBD2 as D (6 bases). V lost 5 bases and J 6 bases, leaving 16 bases between the germline ends. Germline loops: CDR1 SEHNR, CDR2 FQNEAQ (reference sequence). CDR3 length: 14 residues. The CDR3 region is CASSKSLAKQTQYF. The CDR3 DNA follows: TGTGCCAGCAGCAAGAGCCTAGCGAAGCAGACCCAGTACTTC.

The J gene is TRBJ1-5, the V gene TRBV19; D uncertain. Trimming stripped 5 bases from V and 0 bases from J, with 11 bases between. Germline CDR1 is LNHDA and CDR2 is SQIVND (reference sequence). This CDR3 is 15 amino acids long. The DNA for the CDR3 is TGTGCCAGTAGTCCCCCGGGAAATAGCAATCAGCCCCAGCATTTT. Translating gives CASSPPGNSNQPQHF.

The chain employs TRBV5-4 and TRBJ1-3; 7 nucleotides line up with TRBD1. The ends lost 4 bases at V and 2 bases at J; junction bases unmatched: 6. The CDR3 has 15 amino acids. Germline lookup yields CDR1 SGHNT and CDR2 YYREEE (reference sequence). The CDR3 sequence is CASSVDRAAGNTIYF. The CDR3 region has the DNA TGTGCCAGCAGCGTCGACAGGGCAGCTGGAAACACCATATATTTT. Filled out from reference TRBV5-4 and TRBJ1-3, the complete variable domain reads ETGVTQSPTHLIKTRGQQVTLRCSSQSGHNTVSWYQQALGQGPQFIFQYYREEENGRGNFPPRFSGLQFPNYSSELNVNALELDDSALYLCASSVDRAAGNTIYFGEGSWLTVV.

V is TRBV6-5 and J is TRBJ2-1; 7 bases fit TRBD2. Germline assignment: CDR1 MNHEY and CDR2 SVGAGI. The junction had 9 bases not matched to a gene; V was cut back by 6 bases and J by 4 bases. The CDR3 consists of 15 residues. CDR3 sequence reads: CASRTLGRRYNEQFF. The CDR3 DNA is TGTGCCAGCAGAACCCTCGGGAGGCGATACAATGAGCAGTTCTTC.

This clone appeared once. The chain combines TRBV5-8 with TRBJ2-1; 10 bases are shared with TRBD2. The germline V gene encodes CDR1 SGHTS and CDR2 YDEGEE. The CDR3 sequence is 15 residues long. V gave up 0 bases and J gave up 4 bases; unmatched junction bases: 1. The CDR3 coding sequence is TGTGCCAGCAGCTTGGGGACTAGCGGATACAATGAGCAGTTCTTC. Protein: CASSLGTSGYNEQFF. The whole variable domain, filled in from reference TRBV5-8 and TRBJ2-1, reads EAGVTQSPTHLIKTRGQQATLRCSPISGHTSVYWYQQALGLGLQFLLWYDEGEERNRGNFPPRFSGRQFPNYSSELNVNALELEDSALYLCASSLGTSGYNEQFFGPGTRLTVL.